This entry lists 18 T cell receptor beta chains sequenced from one sample in a study of early T cells in non-severe SARS-CoV-2 infection. TCRdb redid the calling of the 5' RACE reads with MiXCR, one entry per CDR3 protein. The table has over 90,000 distinct CDR3 sequences, about 12% seen once; the top ten hold 4.4%. The source was whole blood, collected at baseline. The source of these receptors is an adult who was a healthcare worker with PCR-confirmed SARS-CoV-2 infection or an uninfected control (not recorded which).

This clonotype was recorded at least ten times. The chain joins TRBV6-5 to TRBJ1-2; no reliable D call. This CDR3 spans 16 amino acids. Germline V gives CDR1 MNHEY, CDR2 SVGAGI. Trimming removed 6 bases at V and 8 bases at J, with 25 bases between. The CDR3 coding sequence is TGTGCCAGCAGCTATACGGCACAGCCCCAGGTCGGGGGCTACACCTTC. Translated, it gives CASSYTAQPQVGGYTF.

This clonotype was counted only a few times. The chain links TRBV24-1 to TRBJ1-1, with D perhaps TRBD1 (6 bases). The length of the CDR3 is 16 residues. Germline-derived CDR1 and CDR2 are KGHDR and SFDVKD. Deletions cut 4 bases from V and 4 bases from J, with 18 bases between. This chain's CDR3 is CATSEGDGGTRTEAFF. The CDR3 region has the DNA TGTGCCACCAGTGAGGGGGACGGGGGCACTCGCACTGAAGCTTTCTTT.

This sequence joins TRBV7-3 and TRBJ2-3, with D uncertain. V was trimmed by 0 bases and J by 4 bases, leaving 8 bases between them. The CDR3 loop spans 14 amino acids. Germline CDR1 is SGHTA and CDR2 is FQGTGA. The CDR3 DNA follows: TGTGCCAGCAGCTTAACGGCCCTATCAGATACGCAGTATTTT. This sequence encodes CASSLTALSDTQYF.

This clonotype was found many times. V usage is TRBV6-6 and J usage is TRBJ2-1; no firm D call. V dropped 1 base and J dropped 12 bases, with 4 bases sitting between them. CDR3 length: 10 amino acids. Germline CDR1 is MNHNY and CDR2 is SVGAGI (reference sequence). The CDR3 protein is CASSYWWQFF. DNA of the CDR3: TGTGCCAGCAGTTACTGGTGGCAGTTCTTC.

This clonotype has more than one count but fewer than ten. The genes are TRBV27 and TRBJ2-7; 8 nucleotides agree with TRBD2. The CDR3 contains 16 residues. Germline V gives CDR1 MNHEY, CDR2 SMNVEV (reference sequence). V gave up 5 bases and J gave up 5 bases; unmatched junction bases: 14. This CDR3 reads CASSRRTSTSGNEQYF. The CDR3 DNA reads TGTGCCAGCAGTCGGCGGACTAGCACCTCCGGGAACGAGCAGTACTTC.

This clonotype was observed a few times. The V gene is TRBV24-1, the J gene TRBJ2-6; no reliable D call. The CDR3 runs to 16 residues. The germline V gene encodes CDR1 KGHDR and CDR2 SFDVKD. Trimming shortened V by 5 bases and J by 1 base, and 11 bases separated the two germline ends. In DNA, the CDR3 is TGTGCCACCAGTGGGTCCTCGGCGTCTGGGGCCAACGTCCTGACTTTC. This codes for CATSGSSASGANVLTF.

This clonotype was seen repeatedly, ten times or more. Here the CDR3 reads CAWSGRLAYEQFF. Written as DNA, the CDR3 is TGTGCCTGGAGTGGGAGACTAGCTTATGAGCAGTTCTTC. V usage is TRBV30 and J usage is TRBJ2-1; 7 nucleotides agree with TRBD2. Unmatched junction bases numbered 5, after V lost 1 base and J lost 8 bases. The CDR3 spans 13 residues. CDR1 is GTSNPN, CDR2 SVGIG, per germline (reference sequence).

The V and J genes are TRBV6-2 or TRBV6-3 and TRBJ1-3; 8 positions match TRBD1. The CDR3 is 15 amino acids. V shed 0 bases, J shed 3 bases, and the junction held 1 base outside the gene matches. The V gene's germline CDR1 is MNHEY and CDR2 SVGEGT. As DNA, the CDR3 is TGTGCCAGCAGTTACTCCGGACAGGGTGGAAACACCATATATTTT. It specifies CASSYSGQGGNTIYF.

In its sample, this clonotype was seen many times. The chain employs TRBV5-5 and TRBJ2-1, with 8 bases aligning to TRBD2. Trimming cost V 8 bases and J 2 bases; bases outside gene matches: 15. CDR1 is SGHKS, CDR2 YYEKEE, per germline (reference sequence). This CDR3 has 17 amino acids. CDR3 DNA: TGTGCCAGTTTATCAGGAGCGGGAGTTTGGACCTACAATGAGCAGTTCTTC. Its translation: CASLSGAGVWTYNEQFF.

Here the CDR3 reads CATSRVTGAVDTQYF. The CDR3 bases are TGTGCCACCAGCAGAGTCACGGGGGCGGTAGATACGCAGTATTTT. The V gene is TRBV15, the J gene TRBJ2-3, with D perhaps given as TRBD1 or TRBD2 (6 bases each). CDR1 and CDR2 (germline): LNHNV, YYDKDF (reference sequence). With 1 base removed from V and 5 bases from J, the gap between germline ends came to 13 bases. The CDR3 is made up of 15 amino acids.

This clonotype was seen ten or more times. The chain has TRBV5-5 and TRBJ2-1; TRBD2 matches at 11 bases. CDR1 and CDR2 (germline): SGHKS, YYEKEE (reference sequence). Trimming cost V 2 bases and J 4 bases; bases outside gene matches: 14. This CDR3 contains 19 residues. CDR3 loop: CASSLRLTSGSRDYNEQFF. CDR3 nucleotides: TGTGCCAGCAGCTTAAGGTTAACTAGCGGGAGTCGGGATTACAATGAGCAGTTCTTC.

The chain has TRBV5-6 and TRBJ2-7; 7 positions agree with TRBD1. The junction had 12 bases not matched to a gene; V was cut back by 4 bases and J by 5 bases. Germline CDR1 SGHDT, CDR2 YYEEEE. The length of the CDR3 is 15 residues. CDR3 nucleotide sequence: TGTGCCAGCAGCCAACCTTACAGGGGTTTCCACGAGCAGTACTTC. Protein product: CASSQPYRGFHEQYF.

This clonotype was detected only a few times. V and J are TRBV28 and TRBJ1-4, with D possibly matching TRBD1 (5 bases). CDR3 size: 15 residues. V was trimmed by 5 bases and J by 3 bases, leaving 13 bases between them. Germline-derived CDR1 and CDR2 are MDHEN and SYDVKM. The CDR3 sequence is CASSPSGYANEKLFF. CDR3 bases: TGTGCCAGCAGTCCTTCAGGGTATGCTAATGAAAAACTGTTTTTT. Combining the CDR3 with reference TRBV28 and TRBJ1-4 gives the whole variable domain DVKVTQSSRYLVKRTGEKVFLECVQDMDHENMFWYRQDPGLGLRLIYFSYDVKMKEKGDIPEGYSVSREKKERFSLILESASTNQTSMYLCASSPSGYANEKLFFGSGTQLSVL.

This clonotype was seen a few times. The chain joins TRBV18 to TRBJ1-1; no reliable D call. The CDR3 is 15 amino acids. CDR1 and CDR2 from the germline V gene are KGHSH and LQKENI. The V end lost 3 bases, the J end lost 1 base, and 12 bases lay between the germline ends. Here the CDR3 reads CASSPGGQPNTEAFF. CDR3 sequence (DNA): TGTGCCAGCTCACCTGGCGGTCAGCCGAACACTGAAGCTTTCTTT.

J is TRBJ1-2 and V is TRBV29-1, with D maybe TRBD1 (5 bases). CDR1 and CDR2 (germline): SQVTM, ANQGSEA. The CDR3 is 13 residues long. The ends were cut back, 3 bases at V and 5 bases at J, with 13 bases in the middle. CDR3 DNA sequence: TGCAGCGTTGACACCGGGACCATATATGGCTACACCTTC. Amino acid sequence: CSVDTGTIYGYTF.

This clonotype was seen a handful of times. The V gene is TRBV19, the J gene TRBJ2-2, with D possibly matching TRBD2 (6 bases). V lost 3 bases and J lost 3, with 11 bases in between. Germline CDR1 and CDR2: LNHDA and SQIVND (reference sequence). This CDR3 has 15 residues. The CDR3, as DNA: TGTGCCAGTAGTATCGGGAGCGGGTACACCGGGGAGCTGTTTTTT. This sequence encodes CASSIGSGYTGELFF.

This clonotype has only a few counts. This chain connects TRBV20-1 to TRBJ1-5; D is unresolved. In germline, CDR1 is DFQATT, CDR2 SNEGSKA (reference sequence). The CDR3 extends over 11 amino acids. CDR3 protein: CSAGSNQPQHF. Here the CDR3 DNA reads TGCAGCGCAGGTTCGAATCAGCCCCAGCATTTT.

This clonotype was seen a few times. This sequence joins TRBV12-3 or TRBV12-4 and TRBJ2-6; D might be TRBD1 or TRBD2, each matching 6 bases. The CDR3 covers 16 residues. V shed 1 base and J shed 4 bases, with 11 bases lying between them. The CDR3 DNA is TGTGCCAGCAGTTTAGGGGGGGCTTCCGGGGCCAACGTCCTGACTTTC. It yields the protein CASSLGGASGANVLTF.